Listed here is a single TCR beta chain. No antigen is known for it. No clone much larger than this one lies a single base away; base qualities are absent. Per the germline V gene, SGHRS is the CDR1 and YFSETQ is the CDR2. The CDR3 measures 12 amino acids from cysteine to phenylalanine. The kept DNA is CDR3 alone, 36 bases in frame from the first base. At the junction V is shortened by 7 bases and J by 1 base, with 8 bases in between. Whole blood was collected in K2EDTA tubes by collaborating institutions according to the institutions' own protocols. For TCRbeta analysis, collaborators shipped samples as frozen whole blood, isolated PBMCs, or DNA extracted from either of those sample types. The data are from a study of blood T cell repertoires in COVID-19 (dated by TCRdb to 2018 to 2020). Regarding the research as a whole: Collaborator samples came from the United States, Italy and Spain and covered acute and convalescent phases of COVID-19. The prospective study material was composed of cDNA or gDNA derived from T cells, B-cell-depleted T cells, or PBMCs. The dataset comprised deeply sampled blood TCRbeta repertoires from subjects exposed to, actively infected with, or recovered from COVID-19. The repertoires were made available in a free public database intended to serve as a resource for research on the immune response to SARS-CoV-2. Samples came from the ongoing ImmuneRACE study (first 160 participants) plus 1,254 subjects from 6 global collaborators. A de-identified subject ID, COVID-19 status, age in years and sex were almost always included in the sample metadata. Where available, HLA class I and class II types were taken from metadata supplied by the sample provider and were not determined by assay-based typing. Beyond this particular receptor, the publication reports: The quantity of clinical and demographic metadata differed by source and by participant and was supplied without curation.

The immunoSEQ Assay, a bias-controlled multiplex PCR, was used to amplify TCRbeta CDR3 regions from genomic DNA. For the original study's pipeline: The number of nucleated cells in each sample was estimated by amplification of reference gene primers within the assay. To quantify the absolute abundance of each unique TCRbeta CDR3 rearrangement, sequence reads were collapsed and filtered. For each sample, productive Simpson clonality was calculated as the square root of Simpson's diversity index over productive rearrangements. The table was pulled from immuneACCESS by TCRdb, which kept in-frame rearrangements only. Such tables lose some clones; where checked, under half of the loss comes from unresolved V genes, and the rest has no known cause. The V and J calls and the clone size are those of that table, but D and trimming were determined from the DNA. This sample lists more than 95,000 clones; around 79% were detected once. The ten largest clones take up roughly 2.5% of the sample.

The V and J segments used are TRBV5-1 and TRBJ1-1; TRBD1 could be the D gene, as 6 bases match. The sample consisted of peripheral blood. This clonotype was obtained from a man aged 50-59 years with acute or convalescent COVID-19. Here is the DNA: TGCGCCAGCCAGGACAGGAACACTGAAGCTTTCTTT. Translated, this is CASQDRNTEAFF.